This T cell receptor beta chain was captured in a study of CXCR3-negative and CXCR3-positive naive CD8 T cells (dated by TCRdb to about 2019). General notes on the study: In total, 120 million to 150 million TRB reads were obtained, which works out to roughly 1.5 +/- 0.3 million reads per library. Data from 11 donors, pooled across two independent experiments, went into the diversity and physicochemical repertoire analyses. The TRBV-TRBJ cluster analysis covered naive subsets from 5 donors and memory cells from 3 donors.

The data were produced on a NextSeq 550. The Human TCR Profiling Kit (MiLaboratory) was used to make UMI-labeled 5' RACE TRB cDNA libraries. The full amount of extracted RNA was used for cDNA synthesis, and the full amount of resulting cDNA was used for PCR amplification. The libraries were made side by side, with each library going through the same number of PCR cycles. Per the original workflow: About 50,000 +/- 10,000 unique UMI-labeled TRB cDNA molecules per library were extracted with MIGEC and MiXCR, with at least two reads per UMI required. Each library averaged about 40,000 +/- 10,000 functional in-frame TRB CDR3 nucleotide clonotypes without stop codons. Diversity metrics, including normalized Shannon-Wiener and Chao1, were computed in VDJtools after downsampling to 5000 UMI-labeled TRB molecules per sample. For the central five CDR3 residues, VDJtools calculated physicochemical properties weighted by clonotype size, namely interaction energy, strength, volume and Kidera factor 4. Through TCRdb reprocessing, the reads give one entry per CDR3 protein sequence; DNA is omitted. The V and J calls follow TCRdb's processing rather than the paper's. Per the sample table, the count is fewer than 90,000 distinct CDR3 sequences. Clones ranked in the top ten supply about 0.62% of the sample.

The research as a whole found: Because surface CD5, which has been linked to self-reactivity in mice, was comparable between naive subsets, TCR interaction strength was also inferred from TRB CDR3 physicochemical properties. Within the same donor, TRBV-TRBJ usage looked similar between naive CXCR3-negative and CXCR3-positive cells, but memory cells had distinct patterns. Because CXCR3 expression was partially decreased after cryopreservation, freshly isolated PBMCs were used for most assays. Repertoire diversity was comparably high in both naive subsets but much lower in memory CD8+ T cells. Compared with CXCR3-negative naive cells, CXCR3-positive naive cells had TRB CDR3s with higher hydrophobicity (lower Kidera factor 4), lower energy, and higher strength and volume indices.

Inclusive of the bounding cysteine and phenylalanine, the CDR3 is 12 residues long. No nucleotide data were recorded. The germline V gene gives CDR1 as SQVTM and CDR2 as ANQGSEA. Each CD8+ T cell subset was flow-sorted in triplicate, and some 310,000 cells per subset were placed directly into RLT lysis buffer. To keep memory contaminants out, a stringent definition of naive CD8+ T cells was applied: CD45RO-CCR7+CD27+CD95-. Using standard density gradient centrifugation, peripheral blood mononuclear cells were isolated from buffy coats. A FACSAria III was used to flow-sort naive CD8+ T cells into CXCR3-negative and CXCR3-positive populations. Total RNA was extracted from sorted cells with an RNeasy Mini Kit. Worth noting for this clonotype: Its antigen is not yet known.

This chain joins TRBV29-1 to TRBJ2-5; the D call of TRBD1 rests on TCRdb alone, since no DNA is present to check it. Sequenced: naive CXCR3+ CD8+ T cells from blood. Sample cell subset or site, as interpreted from the label and publication: CD45RO-CCR7+CD27+CD95- naive CD8+ T cells expressing CXCR3 (TNR3+). The receptor was isolated from a human donor in good health. Some clones in this sample may be carry-over from other donors' samples. The CDR3 sequence is CSVAGISETQYF.